These 17 T cell receptor beta chains originate from one sample sequenced in a study of cytomegalovirus exposure and HLA in healthy donors. With 60 Vbeta and 13 Jbeta primers, the PCR was carried out. Clones were read by immunoSEQ multiplex PCR, and TCRdb kept only the in-frame ones, dropping some. Among about 190,000 clones, about 89% were seen once, and the ten largest hold about 1.2%. Sequences were obtained from PBMCs. All receptors derive from a young man in good health and CMV-seronegative.

This rearrangement joins TRBV27 to TRBJ1-5, with unresolved D. The CDR3 sequence is 13 residues long. Germline V CDR1 and CDR2: MNHEY, SMNVEV (reference sequence). Trimming cost V 4 bases and J 4 bases, with 8 bases left between them. Here the CDR3 reads CASSSTRNQPQHF. In nucleotides, the CDR3 is TGTGCCAGCAGTTCGACTAGAAATCAGCCCCAGCATTTT.

This sequence joins TRBV7-5 and TRBJ2-3; no DNA check was done on the table's D call, TRBD2. TRBV7-5 is reported as a pseudogene. The CDR3 runs to 16 residues. In DNA, the CDR3 is TGTGCCAGAAGCTGGGGACTAGCGGGAATCACAGATACGCAGTATTTT. It encodes CARSWGLAGITDTQYF.

This rearrangement joins TRBV30 to TRBJ2-1; the match to TRBD1 covers 9 bases. V dropped 5 bases and J dropped 0; count of bases not matched to a gene: 2. The CDR3 has 14 residues. Germline V gives CDR1 GTSNPN, CDR2 SVGIG (reference sequence). As DNA, the CDR3 is TGTGCCTGGGGACAGGGGTCCTCCTACAATGAGCAGTTCTTC. Protein product: CAWGQGSSYNEQFF.

The chain links TRBV28 to TRBJ2-7, with a weak D call TRBD2 (6 bases). V was shortened by 6 bases and J by 4 bases, with 25 bases between the two germline ends. The CDR3 loop spans 17 amino acids. The germline V gene encodes CDR1 MDHEN and CDR2 SYDVKM. CDR3 region: CASSQVVGGASGYEQYF. The CDR3 DNA sequence: TGTGCCAGCAGCCAAGTAGTCGGGGGAGCAAGTGGGTACGAGCAGTACTTC.

V and J are TRBV6-5 and TRBJ1-4; no firm D call. The germline CDR1 and CDR2 sequences are MNHEY and SVGAGI. The CDR3 runs to 12 residues. The V end lost 5 bases, the J end lost 8 bases, and 9 bases lay between the germline ends. The CDR3 loop is CASSRVGEKLFF. The CDR3, as DNA: TGTGCCAGCAGTCGGGTAGGCGAAAAACTGTTTTTT.

The J gene is TRBJ2-3, the V gene TRBV5-1, with D hard to call. This CDR3 has 14 amino acids. Germline assignment: CDR1 SGHRS and CDR2 YFSETQ. Trimming took off 6 bases at V and 5 bases at J, with 16 bases between the two ends. CDR3 protein: CASTSTWARDTQYF. The CDR3 DNA follows: TGCGCCAGCACGTCTACATGGGCGAGAGATACGCAGTATTTT.

The chain recombines TRBV7-9 with TRBJ2-3, with a tentative D call TRBD2 (6 bases). Trimming took 3 bases from V and 1 from J, leaving 11 bases between them. Germline CDR1 SEHNR, CDR2 FQNEAQ (reference sequence). This CDR3 is 15 amino acids long. CDR3 amino acids: CASSFSGRRTDTQYF. The CDR3 DNA sequence: TGTGCCAGCAGCTTCTCCGGGAGACGCACAGATACGCAGTATTTT.

This chain connects TRBV7-9 to TRBJ2-1; the match to TRBD2 covers 14 bases. J lost 9 bases, V lost 4 bases, and 2 bases had no gene match. Germline V gene lookup returns CDR1 SEHNR and CDR2 FQNEAQ (reference sequence). The CDR3 spans 14 residues. The DNA of the CDR3 is TGTGCCAGCAGCTCTGGGACTAGCGGGAGTGAGCAGTTCTTC. It is translated as CASSSGTSGSEQFF.

The chain links TRBV27 to TRBJ1-2, with 10 nucleotides matching TRBD1. Trimming at V came to 8 bases and at J to 7 bases, leaving 10 bases not matched to a gene. Germline CDR1 reads MNHEY; CDR2 reads SMNVEV (reference sequence). This CDR3 comprises 14 residues. The DNA for the CDR3 is TGTGCCAGCCAGGGACAGGGGACTCGGGGTGGCTACACCTTC. Amino acids: CASQGQGTRGGYTF.

This chain uses TRBV5-4 with TRBJ1-1; D is uncertain. V lost 3 bases, J lost 2 bases, and 11 bases lay in between. This CDR3 is built from 14 residues. CDR1 is SGHNT and CDR2 is YYREEE in the germline V gene (reference sequence). The CDR3 bases are TGTGCCAGCAGCTCCGGAGGTCAAAACACTGAAGCTTTCTTT. Translating gives CASSSGGQNTEAFF. The whole variable domain, remainder taken from reference TRBV5-4 and TRBJ1-1, is ETGVTQSPTHLIKTRGQQVTLRCSSQSGHNTVSWYQQALGQGPQFIFQYYREEENGRGNFPPRFSGLQFPNYSSELNVNALELDDSALYLCASSSGGQNTEAFFGQGTRLTVV.

The V gene is TRBV7-6, the J gene TRBJ2-7; 11 nucleotides agree with TRBD2. Looked up from germline, CDR1 is SGHVS and CDR2 is FNYEAQ. V trimming: 4 bases; J trimming: 4 bases; junction bases outside the gene matches: 6. The CDR3 sequence is 15 residues long. CDR3 sequence (DNA): TGTGCCAGCAGCTATCGGACTAGCGGGTTATACGAGCAGTACTTC. Its protein is CASSYRTSGLYEQYF.

This chain connects TRBV18 to TRBJ1-5; D is uncertain. The V end lost 3 bases, the J end lost 2 bases, and 8 bases lay between the germline ends. The CDR3 is made up of 14 amino acids. The V gene's germline CDR1 is KGHSH and CDR2 LQKENI. CDR3: CASSPVGGNQPQHF. CDR3 bases: TGTGCCAGCTCACCGGTGGGAGGCAATCAGCCCCAGCATTTT.

This sequence joins TRBV2 and TRBJ2-2; 9 bases are shared with TRBD1. Trimming at V came to 6 bases and at J to 5 bases, leaving 16 bases not matched to a gene. In germline, CDR1 is SNHLY, CDR2 FYNNEI. The CDR3 totals 18 residues. In DNA form, the CDR3 reads TGTGCCAGCAGAGAGTCTCTAGGACAGGGGTTAACAACCGGGGAGCTGTTTTTT. It codes for CASRESLGQGLTTGELFF.

This chain joins TRBV5-6 and TRBJ1-5; TRBD1 matches at 8 bases. This CDR3 is built from 16 residues. CDR1 is SGHDT and CDR2 is YYEEEE in the germline V gene. Losses at the gene ends were 3 bases for V and 4 bases for J; bases not matched to a gene: 9. As DNA, the CDR3 is TGTGCCAGCAGCTCGGGGACAGGTTCTCATAATCAGCCCCAGCATTTT. It codes for CASSSGTGSHNQPQHF.

This clone was seen a single time. V and J are TRBV7-9 and TRBJ2-2, with TRBD2 matching 14 bases. Per germline, CDR1 SEHNR and CDR2 FQNEAQ (reference sequence). Trimming removed 5 bases from V and 5 bases from J; junction bases left unmatched: 7. This CDR3 spans 17 amino acids. In nucleotides, the CDR3 is TGTGCCAGCAGCCCAGGACTAGCGGGGGGACGGACCGGGGAGCTGTTTTTT. It is translated as CASSPGLAGGRTGELFF.

The table lists this clone with a count of one. The rearrangement uses TRBV28 and TRBJ2-7, with 8 bases aligning to TRBD2. The CDR3 has 14 amino acids. CDR1 is MDHEN, CDR2 SYDVKM, per germline. Trimming removed 7 bases from V and 6 bases from J; junction bases left unmatched: 11. The CDR3 region is CASIRAGAPGEQYF. The CDR3 bases are TGTGCCAGCATAAGAGCGGGGGCTCCGGGCGAGCAGTACTTC. The full variable domain, with the rest looked up from reference TRBV28 and TRBJ2-7, is DVKVTQSSRYLVKRTGEKVFLECVQDMDHENMFWYRQDPGLGLRLIYFSYDVKMKEKGDIPEGYSVSREKKERFSLILESASTNQTSMYLCASIRAGAPGEQYFGPGTRLTVT.

J is TRBJ2-1 and V is TRBV7-9, with D maybe TRBD1 (6 bases). The V end lost 3 bases, the J end lost 7 bases, and 16 bases lay between the germline ends. CDR3 length equals 15 residues. Germline V gene sequence: CDR1 SEHNR, CDR2 FQNEAQ (reference sequence). CDR3 amino acids: CASSLRLQGSNEQFF. The CDR3, as DNA: TGTGCCAGCAGCTTGCGTCTGCAGGGGTCAAATGAGCAGTTCTTC.